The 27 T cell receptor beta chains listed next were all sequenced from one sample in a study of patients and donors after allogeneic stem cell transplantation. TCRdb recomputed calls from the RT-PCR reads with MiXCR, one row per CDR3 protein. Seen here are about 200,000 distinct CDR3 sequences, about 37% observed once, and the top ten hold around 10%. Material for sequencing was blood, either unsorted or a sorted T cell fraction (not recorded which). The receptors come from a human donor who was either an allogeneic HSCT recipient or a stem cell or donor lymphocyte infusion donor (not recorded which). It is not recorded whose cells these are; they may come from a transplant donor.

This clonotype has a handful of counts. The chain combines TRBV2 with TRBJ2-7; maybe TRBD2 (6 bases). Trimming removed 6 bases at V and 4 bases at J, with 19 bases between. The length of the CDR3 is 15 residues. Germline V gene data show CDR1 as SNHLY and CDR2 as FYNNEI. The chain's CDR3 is CASREAIGTLYEQYF. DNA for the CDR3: TGTGCCAGCAGGGAGGCGATCGGGACTTTGTACGAGCAGTACTTC. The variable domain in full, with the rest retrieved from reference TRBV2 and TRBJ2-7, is EPEVTQTPSHQVTQMGQEVILRCVPISNHLYFYWYRQILGQKVEFLVSFYNNEISEKSEIFDDQFSVERPDGSNFTLKIRSTKLEDSAMYFCASREAIGTLYEQYFGPGTRLTVT.

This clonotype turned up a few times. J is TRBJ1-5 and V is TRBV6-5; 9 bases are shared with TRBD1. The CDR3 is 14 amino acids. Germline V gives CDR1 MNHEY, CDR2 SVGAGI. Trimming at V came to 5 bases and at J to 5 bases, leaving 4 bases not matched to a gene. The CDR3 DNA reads TGTGCCAGCAGTAGGGGACAGGGTTATCAGCCCCAGCATTTT. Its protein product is CASSRGQGYQPQHF.

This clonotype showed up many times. CDR3 amino acids: CASSLDYRHGYTF. The CDR3 DNA is TGCGCCAGCAGCTTGGATTACCGGCATGGCTACACCTTC. The chain has TRBV5-1 and TRBJ1-2; no clear D gene. The CDR3 covers 13 residues. CDR1 is SGHRS, CDR2 YFSETQ, per germline. Deletions cut 0 bases from V and 6 bases from J, with 9 bases between.

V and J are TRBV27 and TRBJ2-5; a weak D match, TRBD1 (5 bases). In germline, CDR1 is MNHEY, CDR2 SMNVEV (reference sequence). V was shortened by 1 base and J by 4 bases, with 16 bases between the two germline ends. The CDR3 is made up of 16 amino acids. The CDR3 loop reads CASSLLGREGPETQYF. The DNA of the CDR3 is TGTGCCAGCAGTTTATTGGGCAGGGAAGGGCCAGAGACCCAGTACTTC.

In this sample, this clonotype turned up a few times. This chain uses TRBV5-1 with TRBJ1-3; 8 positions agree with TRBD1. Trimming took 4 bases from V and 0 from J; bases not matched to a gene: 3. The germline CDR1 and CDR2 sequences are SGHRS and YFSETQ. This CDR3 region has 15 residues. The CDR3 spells CASSVDRGSGNTIYF. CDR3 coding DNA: TGCGCCAGCAGCGTTGACAGGGGCTCTGGAAACACCATATATTTT.

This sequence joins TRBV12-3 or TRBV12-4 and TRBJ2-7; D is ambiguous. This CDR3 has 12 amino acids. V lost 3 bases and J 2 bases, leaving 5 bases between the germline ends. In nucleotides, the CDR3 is TGTGCCAGCAGTTTTGGCCCCTACGAGCAGTACTTC. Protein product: CASSFGPYEQYF.

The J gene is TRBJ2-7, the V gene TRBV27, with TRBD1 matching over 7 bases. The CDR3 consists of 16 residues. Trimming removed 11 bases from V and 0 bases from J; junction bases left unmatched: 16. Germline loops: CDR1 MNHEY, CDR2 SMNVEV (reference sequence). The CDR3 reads CASGIKPGQPSYEQYF. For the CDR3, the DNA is TGTGCCTCGGGGATTAAACCGGGACAGCCCTCCTACGAGCAGTACTTC.

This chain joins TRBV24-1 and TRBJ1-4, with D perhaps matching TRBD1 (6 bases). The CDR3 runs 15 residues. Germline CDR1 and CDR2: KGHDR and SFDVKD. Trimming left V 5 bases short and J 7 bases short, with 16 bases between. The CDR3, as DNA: TGTGCCACCAGTGTACCACAGGGAGGGGGTGAAAAACTGTTTTTT. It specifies CATSVPQGGGEKLFF.

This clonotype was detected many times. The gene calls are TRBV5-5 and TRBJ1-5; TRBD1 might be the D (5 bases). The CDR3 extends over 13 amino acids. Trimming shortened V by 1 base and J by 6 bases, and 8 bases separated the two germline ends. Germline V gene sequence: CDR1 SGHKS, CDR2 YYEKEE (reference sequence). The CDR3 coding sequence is TGTGCCAGCAGCTTGCTCACAGGTCAGCCCCAGCATTTT. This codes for CASSLLTGQPQHF. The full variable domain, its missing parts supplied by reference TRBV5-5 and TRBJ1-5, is DAGVTQSPTHLIKTRGQQVTLRCSPISGHKSVSWYQQVLGQGPQFIFQYYEKEERGRGNFPDRFSARQFPNYSSELNVNALLLGDSALYLCASSLLTGQPQHFGDGTRLSIL.

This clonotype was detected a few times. The CDR3 DNA reads TGTGCCATCAGTGAGCACCGGACAGGGCAGAACACTGAAGCTTTCTTT. Residues: CAISEHRTGQNTEAFF. The rearrangement joins TRBV10-3 to TRBJ1-1, with 8 positions matching TRBD1. Per the germline V gene, CDR1 is ENHRY and CDR2 is SYGVKD. The J segment lost 1 base and the V segment lost 2 bases, leaving 6 bases of the junction unmatched. CDR3 size: 16 residues.

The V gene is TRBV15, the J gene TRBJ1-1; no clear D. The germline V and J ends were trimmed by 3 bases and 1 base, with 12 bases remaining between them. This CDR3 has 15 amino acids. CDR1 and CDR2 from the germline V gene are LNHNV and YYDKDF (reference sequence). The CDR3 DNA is TGTGCCACCAGCAGCGGATTTACAGCGAACACTGAAGCTTTCTTT. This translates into CATSSGFTANTEAFF.

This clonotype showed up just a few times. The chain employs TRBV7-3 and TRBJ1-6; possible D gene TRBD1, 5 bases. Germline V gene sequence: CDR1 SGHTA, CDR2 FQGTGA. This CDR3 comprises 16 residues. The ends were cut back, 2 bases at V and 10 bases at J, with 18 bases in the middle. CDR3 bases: TGTGCCAGCAGCTTACTCCCGCCAGGGTTGGAGTCACCCCTCCACTTT. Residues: CASSLLPPGLESPLHF.

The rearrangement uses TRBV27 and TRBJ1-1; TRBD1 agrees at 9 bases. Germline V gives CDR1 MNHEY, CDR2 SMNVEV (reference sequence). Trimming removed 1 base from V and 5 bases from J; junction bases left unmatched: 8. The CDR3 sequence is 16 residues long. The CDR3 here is CASSLYLIQGATEAFF. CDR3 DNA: TGTGCCAGCAGTTTATACCTTATACAGGGGGCGACTGAAGCTTTCTTT.

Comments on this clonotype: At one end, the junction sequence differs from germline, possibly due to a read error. The CDR3 loop reads CASSPGLSNYGYTF. In DNA, the CDR3 is TGCGCCAGCAGCCCGGGACTATCTAATTATGGCTACACCTTC. V and J are TRBV5-1 and TRBJ1-2, with D perhaps TRBD1 (5 bases). This CDR3 spans 14 amino acids. The V gene's germline CDR1 is SGHRS and CDR2 YFSETQ.

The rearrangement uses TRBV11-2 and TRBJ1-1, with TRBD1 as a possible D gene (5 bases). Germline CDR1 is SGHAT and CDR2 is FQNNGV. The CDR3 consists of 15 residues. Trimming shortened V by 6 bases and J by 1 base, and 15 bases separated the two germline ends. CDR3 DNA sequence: TGTGCCAGCAGGGTTAGGGGCCAGGCGAACACTGAAGCTTTCTTT. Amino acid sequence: CASRVRGQANTEAFF.

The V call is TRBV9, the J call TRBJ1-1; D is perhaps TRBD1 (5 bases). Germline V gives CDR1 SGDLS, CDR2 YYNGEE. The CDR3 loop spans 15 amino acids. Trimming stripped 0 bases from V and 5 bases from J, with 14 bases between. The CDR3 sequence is CASSVGVQDFTEAFF. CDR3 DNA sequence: TGTGCCAGCAGCGTAGGGGTACAGGATTTTACTGAAGCTTTCTTT. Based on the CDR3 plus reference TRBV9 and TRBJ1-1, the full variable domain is DSGVTQTPKHLITATGQRVTLRCSPRSGDLSVYWYQQSLDQGLQFLIQYYNGEERAKGNILERFSAQQFPDLHSELNLSSLELGDSALYFCASSVGVQDFTEAFFGQGTRLTVV.

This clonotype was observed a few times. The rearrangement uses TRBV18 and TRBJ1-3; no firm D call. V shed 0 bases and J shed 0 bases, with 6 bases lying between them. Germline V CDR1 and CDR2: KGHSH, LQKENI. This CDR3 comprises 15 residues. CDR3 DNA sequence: TGTGCCAGCTCACCACCTGCCCGCTCTGGAAACACCATATATTTT. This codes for CASSPPARSGNTIYF.

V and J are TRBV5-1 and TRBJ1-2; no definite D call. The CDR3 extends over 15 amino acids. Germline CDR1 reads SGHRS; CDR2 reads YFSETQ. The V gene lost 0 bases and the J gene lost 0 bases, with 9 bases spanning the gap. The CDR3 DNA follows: TGCGCCAGCAGCTTGGATGGGCTGGCTAACTATGGCTACACCTTC. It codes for CASSLDGLANYGYTF.

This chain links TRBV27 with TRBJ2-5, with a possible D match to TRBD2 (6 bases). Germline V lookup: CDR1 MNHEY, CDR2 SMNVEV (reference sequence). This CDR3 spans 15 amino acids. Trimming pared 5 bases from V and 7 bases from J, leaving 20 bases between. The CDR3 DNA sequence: TGTGCCAGCAGTCCAACTACTAGCCCGTGGGGGACCCAGTACTTC. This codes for CASSPTTSPWGTQYF.

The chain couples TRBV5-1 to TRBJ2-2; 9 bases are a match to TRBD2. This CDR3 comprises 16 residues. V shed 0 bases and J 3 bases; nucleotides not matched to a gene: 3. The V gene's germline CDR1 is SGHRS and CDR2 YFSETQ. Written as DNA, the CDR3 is TGCGCCAGCAGCTTGGGACTAGCGGCATACACCGGGGAGCTGTTTTTT. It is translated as CASSLGLAAYTGELFF.

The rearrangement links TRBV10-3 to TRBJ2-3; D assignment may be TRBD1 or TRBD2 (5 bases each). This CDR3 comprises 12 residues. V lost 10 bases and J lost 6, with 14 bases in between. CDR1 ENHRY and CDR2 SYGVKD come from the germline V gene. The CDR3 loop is CATRGLFDTQYF. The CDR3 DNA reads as TGTGCCACCCGGGGCCTTTTCGATACGCAGTATTTT.

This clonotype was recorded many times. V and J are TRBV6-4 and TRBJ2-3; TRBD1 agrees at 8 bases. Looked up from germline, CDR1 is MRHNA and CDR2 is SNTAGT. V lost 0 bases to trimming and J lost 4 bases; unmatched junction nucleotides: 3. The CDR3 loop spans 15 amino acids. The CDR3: CASSDSAGGPDTQYF. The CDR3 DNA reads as TGTGCCAGCAGTGACTCAGCAGGGGGCCCAGATACGCAGTATTTT.

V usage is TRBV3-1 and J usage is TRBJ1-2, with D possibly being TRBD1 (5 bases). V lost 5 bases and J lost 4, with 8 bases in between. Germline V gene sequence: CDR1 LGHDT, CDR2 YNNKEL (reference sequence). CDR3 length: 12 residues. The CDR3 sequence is CASSDTGYGYTF. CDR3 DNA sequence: TGTGCCAGCAGCGACACAGGCTATGGCTACACCTTC.

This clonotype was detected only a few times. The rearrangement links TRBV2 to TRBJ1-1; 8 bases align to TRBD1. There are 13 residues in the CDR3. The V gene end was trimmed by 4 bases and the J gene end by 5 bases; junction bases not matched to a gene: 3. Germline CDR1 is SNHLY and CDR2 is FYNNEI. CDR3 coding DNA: TGTGCCAGCAGTGGTAACAGGGGGACTGAAGCTTTCTTT. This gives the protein CASSGNRGTEAFF.

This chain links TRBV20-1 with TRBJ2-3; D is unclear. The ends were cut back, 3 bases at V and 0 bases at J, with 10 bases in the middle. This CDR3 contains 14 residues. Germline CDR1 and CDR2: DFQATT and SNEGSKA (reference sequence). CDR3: CSASKRVSTDTQYF. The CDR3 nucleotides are TGCAGTGCTAGTAAGCGAGTGAGCACAGATACGCAGTATTTT.

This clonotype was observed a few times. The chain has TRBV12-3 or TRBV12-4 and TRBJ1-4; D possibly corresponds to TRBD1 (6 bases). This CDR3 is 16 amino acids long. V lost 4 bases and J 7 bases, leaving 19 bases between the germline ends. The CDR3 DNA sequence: TGTGCCAGCAGTTCTCTCAGGGACATCGGGGGTGAAAAACTGTTTTTT. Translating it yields CASSSLRDIGGEKLFF.

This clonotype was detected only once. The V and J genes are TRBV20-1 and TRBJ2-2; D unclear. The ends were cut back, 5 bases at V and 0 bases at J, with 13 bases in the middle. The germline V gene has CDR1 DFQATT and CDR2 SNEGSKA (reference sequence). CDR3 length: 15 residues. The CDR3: CSAWSVTPNTGELFF. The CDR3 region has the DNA TGCAGTGCTTGGAGTGTGACACCGAACACCGGGGAGCTGTTTTTT.